Listed here is a single T cell receptor (beta chain). In this sample, this clonotype turned up a few times. It lacks a known antigen. Qualities for individual bases were not recorded, and no much larger clone is one base off. The time point label, read with the paper, signifies: late sampling 161 to 241 days after vaccination in a few convalescent patients. The treatment or condition tag for this specimen amounts to: approximately 9-day PBMC culture with coronavirus spike peptide pools or control peptides (ViraFEST assay). The ViraFEST assay was used in the study, in which antigen-specific T cells were expanded with peptide pools and expanded clonotypes were subsequently identified by TCR sequencing. The positive SARS-CoV-2 PCR tests of the convalescent patients were dated from March to December 2020, before the Alpha, Beta and Delta variants emerged in the United States. Each well held more than 1.5 million PBMCs cultured in IMDM containing about 5% human AB serum and 10 IU/ml IL-2, with 8 to 10 ug/ml peptide pools added. On days 3 and 7, half of the culture medium was replaced with fresh IL-2-containing medium. Once the cells had been in culture for less than 11 days, the EasySep CD4+ T cell isolation kit was used to isolate CD4+ T cells by negative selection. Ficoll-Paque Plus gradient centrifugation was used to isolate PBMCs from whole blood, and the isolated PBMCs were then either used fresh or cryopreserved at -140C. Each culture condition was generally run in triplicate wells.

Including cysteine and phenylalanine, the CDR3 has 12 amino acids. Just the 36-base CDR3 DNA is kept, in frame starting at base 1. The germline V gene sets CDR1 to MDHEN and CDR2 to SYDVKM. V drops 5 bases and J drops 5 bases, leaving 9 bases in between. The sample originates from a study of vaccination and CD4 T cells after COVID-19 (dated by TCRdb to between 2021 and 2024). Concerning the study at large: Convalescent patients had a positive SARS-CoV-2 result on nasal swab PCR, and of these patients, several had mild disease and one had severe disease. The convalescent cohort comprised six males and four females, including two Hispanic individuals, seven Caucasians, two Asians and one multiracial person. Participants received two doses of either the Pfizer-BioNTech BNT162b2 vaccine (n=8) or the Moderna mRNA-1273 vaccine (n=2). Post-COVID blood samples were collected from convalescent patients a median of approximately 93 days after diagnosis, with a range of about 35 to 170 days. Post-vaccine blood samples were obtained a median of about 77 days after the second vaccine dose, with a range of 14 to 241 days. For a few convalescent patients, samples were collected at an early post-vaccination timepoint (day 14) as well as at a late post-vaccination timepoint (days 161 to 241). The cultures were stimulated with overlapping spike peptide pools from SARS-CoV-2 and from the common cold coronaviruses HCoV-NL63, HCoV-OC43 and HCoV-229E. In control cultures, a CEFX viral epitope pool was used as positive control, an HIV-1 Nef peptide pool was used as negative control, or no peptide was added. The spike-specific CD4+ TCR repertoire was compared before and after mRNA vaccination in over nine COVID-19 convalescent patients and a handful of infection-naive healthy vaccine recipients.

Library method: PCR. DNA from cultured CD4+ T cells was subjected to TCR sequencing with the Oncomine TCR Beta short-read assay at the Johns Hopkins FTIC core. The QIAamp micro DNA kit was used to extract genomic DNA from the cultured CD4+ T cells. Oncomine TCR Beta libraries from cultured CD4+ T cells were pooled using unique dual indexes and sequenced on an Illumina iSeq 100. In the authors' own workflow: Non-productive sequences were removed, and CDR3s not starting with C, not ending with F or W, or shorter than 7 amino acids were discarded. Antigen-specific clonotypes were identified using the MANAFEST web application through comparison of peptide-stimulated wells with reference and other culture wells. An FDR below 0.05, an odds ratio above 5, and a productive frequency above 0.1% in at least two of three replicate wells were required for clones to be considered positive. Cross-reactive clonotypes were defined as significantly expanded in both SARS-CoV-2 spike wells and at least one common cold coronavirus spike condition. Levenshtein distances (stringdist) and unrooted phylogenetic trees (ape) in R version 3.6.1 were used to assess CDR3 homology. TCRdb trimmed public reads at Q25 via fastp, called clones via MiXCR and kept in-frame beta chains. All rows with the same CDR3 protein become a single entry with the most common DNA and genes. The V and J calls, along with clone size, are taken from TCRdb and not from the paper's own processing. The sample records about 24,000 distinct CDR3 sequences, around 40% of which are singletons. The ten most abundant clones make up 3.5% to 5% of the sample.

Study-wide findings and limitations: The median number of SARS-CoV-2-reactive clonotypes rose from around 20 after infection to 38 after vaccination, but the change was not significant. The study included relatively few convalescent patients and did not analyze early timepoints after natural infection. In convalescent patients, nearly all vaccine-specific clones (304 of 307) were found to be mono-reactive for SARS-CoV-2 spike rather than cross-reactive with common cold coronaviruses. Among convalescent patients, a median about 86% of the SARS-CoV-2-reactive clones seen after vaccination appeared only after vaccination, which suggests priming specific to the vaccine.

The starting material was CD4+ T cells from blood, cultured in vitro, obtained about 7 months after SARS-CoV-2 vaccination. This sequence originates from a human donor who had recovered from COVID-19. Here the chain combines TRBV28 and TRBJ2-5; the D gene is not confidently resolved. The CDR3 region reads CASSPSAETQYF. The nucleotide sequence reads TGTGCCAGCAGTCCCTCCGCTGAGACCCAGTACTTC.